The 28 T cell receptor beta chains reported below all come from one sample, sequenced in a study of T cell changes during pregnancy in multiple sclerosis. The assay was immunoSEQ multiplex PCR, and TCRdb's table has in-frame clones only and misses some. Altogether 70,000 to 75,000 clones are present, around 94% being singletons, with the ten largest covering around 2.2%. The material was peripheral blood, obtained in the second trimester of pregnancy. The receptors derive from a female donor in good health, enrolled as a control in a pregnancy study.

V is TRBV5-6 and J is TRBJ1-5, with D possibly matching TRBD1 (6 bases). Germline CDR1 and CDR2: SGHDT and YYEEEE. V gave up 4 bases and J gave up 2 bases, with 13 bases separating them. The CDR3 is 15 amino acids. CDR3 protein: CASSRGSNRNQPQHF. DNA for the CDR3: TGTGCCAGCAGCAGGGGGTCCAACCGCAATCAGCCCCAGCATTTT.

V gene TRBV27 combines with J gene TRBJ1-3; tentative D call: TRBD1 (6 bases). Trimming took 5 bases from V and 4 from J, leaving 12 bases between them. Germline CDR1 and CDR2: MNHEY and SMNVEV (reference sequence). CDR3 length: 14 residues. The CDR3, as DNA: TGTGCCAGCAGTGCCAACAGGGTAGGAAACACCATATATTTT. It codes for CASSANRVGNTIYF.

This CDR3 reads CSVAALANYGYTF. The CDR3 nucleotides read TGCAGCGTTGCAGCCCTAGCTAACTATGGCTACACCTTC. The chain links TRBV29-1 to TRBJ1-2; no firm D call. Trimming pared 4 bases from V and 0 bases from J, leaving 9 bases between. CDR1 SQVTM and CDR2 ANQGSEA come from the germline V gene. The CDR3 has 13 amino acids. Complete variable domain (other parts from reference TRBV29-1 and TRBJ1-2): SAVISQKPSRDICQRGTSLTIQCQVDSQVTMMFWYRQQPGQSLTLIATANQGSEATYESGFVIDKFPISRPNLTFSTLTVSNMSPEDSSIYLCSVAALANYGYTFGSGTRLTVV.

The V and J genes are TRBV10-3 and TRBJ1-4; no reliable D call. CDR1 and CDR2 from the germline V gene are ENHRY and SYGVKD. The V and J ends lost 0 bases and 7 bases respectively, with 15 bases between them. The CDR3 has 16 amino acids. The CDR3 DNA sequence: TGTGCCATCAGTGAGTCTAGGGTCGGGAGAGGTGAAAAACTGTTTTTT. This encodes CAISESRVGRGEKLFF.

The rearrangement joins TRBV7-9 to TRBJ2-7, with D possibly matching TRBD2 (5 bases). With 1 base removed from V and 7 bases from J, the gap between germline ends came to 11 bases. The CDR3 is 13 amino acids. Germline CDR1 and CDR2: SEHNR and FQNEAQ (reference sequence). The CDR3 here is CASSLGIPGEQYF. CDR3 DNA: TGTGCCAGCAGCTTAGGCATCCCGGGGGAGCAGTACTTC. The entire variable domain, with the rest obtained from reference TRBV7-9 and TRBJ2-7, is as follows: DTGVSQNPRHKITKRGQNVTFRCDPISEHNRLYWYRQTLGQGPEFLTYFQNEAQLEKSRLLSDRFSAERPKGSFSTLEIQRTEQGDSAMYLCASSLGIPGEQYFGPGTRLTVT.

The genes are TRBV12-5 and TRBJ2-7, with D perhaps matching TRBD1 (6 bases). CDR1 is LGHNT, CDR2 FRNRAP, per germline. The CDR3 consists of 14 residues. V was pared by 2 bases and J by 3 bases, with 11 bases between. CDR3 protein: CASGLNREGYEQYF. The CDR3 nucleotides are TGTGCTAGTGGTTTGAACAGGGAAGGCTACGAGCAGTACTTC.

V is TRBV7-8 and J is TRBJ1-1; possibly TRBD1 for D (5 bases). The length of the CDR3 is 14 residues. Trimming removed 3 bases from V and 7 bases from J, with 15 bases in between. Germline assignment: CDR1 SGHVS and CDR2 FQNEAQ. The CDR3 nucleotides are TGTGCCAGCAGCTTCGGCGGGACCCCCGTTGAAGCTTTCTTT. Translated, it gives CASSFGGTPVEAFF. Full variable domain (remainder filled in from reference TRBV7-8 and TRBJ1-1): GAGVSQSPRYKVAKRGQDVALRCDPISGHVSLFWYQQALGQGPEFLTYFQNEAQLDKSGLPSDRFFAERPEGSVSTLKIQRTQQEDSAVYLCASSFGGTPVEAFFGQGTRLTVV.

A remark on this clone: Other DNA sequences in the sample encode the same CDR3. The rearrangement uses TRBV27 and TRBJ1-6; 9 bases are shared with TRBD1. The V gene end was trimmed by 4 bases and the J gene end by 7 bases; junction bases not matched to a gene: 2. From germline, CDR1 is MNHEY and CDR2 SMNVEV (reference sequence). This CDR3 has 14 amino acids. The DNA of the CDR3 is TGTGCCAGCAGTTCGGGACAGGGCAATTCACCCCTCCACTTT. Translating it yields CASSSGQGNSPLHF.

The chain joins TRBV28 to TRBJ1-3, with D possibly TRBD1 on 6 matching bases. CDR1 and CDR2 (germline): MDHEN, SYDVKM. Trimming cost V 2 bases and J 4 bases, with 9 bases left between them. CDR3 length: 14 amino acids. The CDR3: CASSLGQYGNTIYF. Written as DNA, the CDR3 is TGTGCCAGCAGTTTAGGACAGTACGGAAACACCATATATTTT.

The chain links TRBV28 to TRBJ1-5, with D possibly TRBD1 on 6 matching bases. CDR1 MDHEN and CDR2 SYDVKM come from the germline V gene. Trimming cost V 6 bases and J 5 bases, with 8 bases left between them. The CDR3 contains 12 residues. CDR3 region: CASRQGDQPQHF. CDR3 bases: TGTGCCAGCAGACAGGGTGATCAGCCCCAGCATTTT.

The rearrangement uses TRBV5-1 and TRBJ1-1; tentatively, D is TRBD1 (6 bases). Germline assignment: CDR1 SGHRS and CDR2 YFSETQ. V lost 4 bases, J lost 4 bases, and 17 bases lay in between. The CDR3 length is 15 residues. For the CDR3, the DNA is TGCGCCAGCAGCCTCTCGGACCTAGGGGGCACTGAAGCTTTCTTT. Translation gives CASSLSDLGGTEAFF.

The V gene is TRBV4-2, the J gene TRBJ2-3; 8 nucleotides agree with TRBD1. J was trimmed by 5 bases and V by 4 bases; bases with no gene match: 14. CDR1 is LGHNA, CDR2 YNFKEQ, per germline. This CDR3 contains 17 residues. DNA of the CDR3: TGTGCCAGCAGCCTCAAATCACAGGGGGGAGATGGAGATACGCAGTATTTT. It yields the protein CASSLKSQGGDGDTQYF.

The CDR3 protein is CAWRKQGASGGYTF. The CDR3 bases are TGTGCCTGGAGGAAACAGGGGGCATCAGGTGGCTACACCTTC. This chain connects TRBV30 to TRBJ1-2, with 9 bases aligning to TRBD1. J gave up 7 bases and V 3 bases, and 9 bases lay outside the gene matches. Germline-derived CDR1 and CDR2 are GTSNPN and SVGIG (reference sequence). The length of the CDR3 is 14 residues.

The chain couples TRBV7-8 to TRBJ2-2; D perhaps matches TRBD2 (6 bases). Germline V gene lookup returns CDR1 SGHVS and CDR2 FQNEAQ. The CDR3 totals 16 residues. With 1 base removed from V and 4 bases from J, the gap between germline ends came to 13 bases. The CDR3 sequence: CASSLVGWRVTGELFF. Written as DNA, the CDR3 is TGTGCCAGCAGCTTAGTGGGTTGGAGGGTCACCGGGGAGCTGTTTTTT.

The chain joins TRBV7-9 to TRBJ2-7; the match to TRBD2 covers 10 bases. The CDR3 length is 16 residues. J gave up 1 base and V 5 bases, and 8 bases lay outside the gene matches. Looked up from germline, CDR1 is SEHNR and CDR2 is FQNEAQ (reference sequence). This chain's CDR3 is CASSTLSGGPSYEQYF. The CDR3 DNA sequence: TGTGCCAGCAGCACCCTTAGCGGGGGGCCGTCCTACGAGCAGTACTTC.

This chain connects TRBV6-6 to TRBJ2-7, with a weak D call TRBD2 (6 bases). Germline V gene lookup returns CDR1 MNHNY and CDR2 SVGAGI (reference sequence). The V end lost 6 bases, the J end lost 2 bases, and 14 bases lay between the germline ends. This CDR3 has 14 amino acids. CDR3 bases: TGTGCCAGCAGCCCCCGCGGGGCCCCCTACGAGCAGTACTTC. Its translation is CASSPRGAPYEQYF.

This clone has only one observation. The chain recombines TRBV4-3 with TRBJ2-1; 7 positions agree with TRBD1. CDR3 size: 16 residues. Germline V gives CDR1 LGHNA, CDR2 YSLEER. J was trimmed by 0 bases and V by 4 bases; bases with no gene match: 6. The CDR3 bases are TGCGCCAGCAGCCCCACAGGGGCGAGCTCCTACAATGAGCAGTTCTTC. It translates to CASSPTGASSYNEQFF.

The rearrangement links TRBV7-8 to TRBJ2-1; 14 bases agree with TRBD2. The J segment lost 2 bases and the V segment lost 5 bases, leaving 8 bases of the junction unmatched. CDR3 length: 18 amino acids. Germline V CDR1 and CDR2: SGHVS, FQNEAQ. CDR3 loop: CASSPGLAGGYPYNEQFF. The CDR3 nucleotides read TGTGCCAGCAGCCCCGGACTAGCGGGGGGCTACCCCTACAATGAGCAGTTCTTC.

The CDR3 DNA sequence: TGCGCCAGCCAGGGACAGGGTGGGTTGGATACGCAGTATTTT. It codes for CASQGQGGLDTQYF. The chain joins TRBV5-1 to TRBJ2-3; 9 bases fit TRBD1. V gave up 7 bases and J gave up 6 bases; unmatched junction bases: 9. Germline V gene sequence: CDR1 SGHRS, CDR2 YFSETQ. This CDR3 has 14 amino acids.

The rearrangement links TRBV6-1 to TRBJ1-2; weak D call: TRBD1 (5 bases). Germline CDR1 reads MNHNS; CDR2 reads SASEGT. Deletions cut 4 bases from V and 2 bases from J, with 14 bases between. This CDR3 region has 15 residues. CDR3 region: CASSALLGGNYGYTF. DNA for the CDR3: TGTGCCAGCAGTGCACTCCTGGGGGGGAACTATGGCTACACCTTC.

The V gene is TRBV19, the J gene TRBJ2-1, with D possibly TRBD1 on 5 matching bases. Germline CDR1 LNHDA, CDR2 SQIVND (reference sequence). The CDR3 totals 15 residues. V shed 5 bases and J shed 0 bases, with 11 bases lying between them. CDR3 nucleotides: TGTGCCAGTAGTGAGGACATGAGCTCCTACAATGAGCAGTTCTTC. Translated, it gives CASSEDMSSYNEQFF.

Only a few counts were recorded for this clone. The DNA of the CDR3 is TGTGCCAGTAGTGACAGGTCCTACGAGCAGTACTTC. Protein sequence: CASSDRSYEQYF. The rearrangement joins TRBV19 to TRBJ2-7; a weak D match, TRBD1 (6 bases). Per germline, CDR1 LNHDA and CDR2 SQIVND (reference sequence). The ends were cut back, 5 bases at V and 1 base at J, with 6 bases in the middle. This CDR3 is 12 amino acids long.

The chain recombines TRBV9 with TRBJ2-5, with a weak D call TRBD2 (6 bases). The germline V and J ends were trimmed by 3 bases and 2 bases, with 14 bases remaining between them. The CDR3 spans 15 residues. CDR1 is SGDLS and CDR2 is YYNGEE in the germline V gene. The CDR3 sequence is CASSEGIRGQETQYF. The CDR3, as DNA: TGTGCCAGCAGCGAGGGTATCCGGGGGCAAGAGACCCAGTACTTC.

The chain has TRBV25-1 and TRBJ2-5, with 9 bases that match TRBD2. V shed 4 bases, J shed 9 bases, and the junction held 9 bases outside the gene matches. The CDR3 is 14 residues long. The germline V gene has CDR1 MGHDK and CDR2 SYGVNS. The CDR3 DNA follows: TGTGCCAGCAGTGGTAGCGGGGGTGGGGGGTCCCAGTACTTC. Its protein is CASSGSGGGGSQYF.

This clone appeared a few times. The V and J genes are TRBV7-3 and TRBJ1-6; unclear D gene. This CDR3 is 14 amino acids long. The ends were cut back, 5 bases at V and 7 bases at J, with 12 bases in the middle. In germline, CDR1 is SGHTA, CDR2 FQGTGA. The CDR3 loop is CASSLAAGNSPLHF. The CDR3 nucleotides read TGTGCCAGCAGCCTCGCGGCGGGCAATTCACCCCTCCACTTT.

The chain joins TRBV6-5 to TRBJ2-1, with 7 bases fitting TRBD1. Germline V CDR1 and CDR2: MNHEY, SVGAGI. The CDR3 sequence is 14 residues long. V trimming: 2 bases; J trimming: 8 bases; junction bases outside the gene matches: 6. The chain's CDR3 is CASSYDRVTDEQFF. In nucleotides, the CDR3 is TGTGCCAGCAGTTACGACAGGGTTACTGATGAGCAGTTCTTC.

The rearrangement links TRBV7-2 to TRBJ1-5; D is unresolved. The CDR3 has 15 residues. V dropped 5 bases and J dropped 6 bases, with 17 bases sitting between them. Germline V gives CDR1 SGHTA, CDR2 FQGNSA. The CDR3: CASSLKPGLRQPQHF. The CDR3 nucleotides are TGTGCCAGCAGCCTCAAGCCGGGTCTACGTCAGCCCCAGCATTTT.

This chain links TRBV7-9 with TRBJ2-7; unclear D gene. V was pared by 5 bases and J by 3 bases, with 11 bases between. This CDR3 has 13 amino acids. Germline CDR1 reads SEHNR; CDR2 reads FQNEAQ (reference sequence). The CDR3 here is CASSPRADYEQYF. For the CDR3, the DNA is TGTGCCAGCAGCCCCCGTGCGGACTACGAGCAGTACTTC.